The clone carrying this TCR beta chain has a single count. Its antigen remains unidentified. The sample comes from a study of vaccination effects on CD4 cells after COVID-19. Study-level findings and limits: Late post-vaccination, clones induced by infection and those induced by vaccine underwent marked clonal contraction.

Assay: immunoSEQ multiplex PCR; the TCRdb copy retains only in-frame clones and omits some. Among 25,000 or so clones listed, 73% were seen once. Within the ViraFEST assay, antigen-specific CD4+ T cells underwent expansion with viral peptide pools prior to sequencing. Researchers isolated CD4+ T cells once less than twelve days of culture had elapsed. Vaccine recipients lacked prior SARS-CoV-2 infection and had negative nucleocapsid antibodies. CDR3 size: 17 residues. Germline lookup yields CDR1 SEHNR and CDR2 FQNEAQ (reference sequence). V trimming: 5 bases; J trimming: 3 bases; junction bases outside the gene matches: 11.

The clonotype was recovered from a human donor who received a COVID-19 vaccine. This rearrangement joins TRBV7-9 to TRBJ1-4; 8 bases fit TRBD1. The sequenced sample was CD4+ T cells from PBMCs cultured with SARS-CoV-2 spike peptides, obtained before COVID-19 vaccination. Here the CDR3 reads CASSPDRTGWANEKLFF. The CDR3 DNA reads as TGTGCCAGCAGCCCCGACCGGACAGGGTGGGCTAATGAAAAACTGTTTTTT.